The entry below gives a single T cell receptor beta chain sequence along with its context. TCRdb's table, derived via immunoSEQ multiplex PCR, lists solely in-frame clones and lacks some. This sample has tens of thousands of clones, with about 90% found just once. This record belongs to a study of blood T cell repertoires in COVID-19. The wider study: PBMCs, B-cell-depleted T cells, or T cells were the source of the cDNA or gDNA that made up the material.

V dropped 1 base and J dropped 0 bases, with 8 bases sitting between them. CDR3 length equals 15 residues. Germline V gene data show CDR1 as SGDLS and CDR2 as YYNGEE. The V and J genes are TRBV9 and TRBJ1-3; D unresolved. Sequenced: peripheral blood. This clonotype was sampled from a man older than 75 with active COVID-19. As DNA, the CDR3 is TGTGCCAGCAGCGTAACCAGTTACTCTGGAAACACCATATATTTT. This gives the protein CASSVTSYSGNTIYF.